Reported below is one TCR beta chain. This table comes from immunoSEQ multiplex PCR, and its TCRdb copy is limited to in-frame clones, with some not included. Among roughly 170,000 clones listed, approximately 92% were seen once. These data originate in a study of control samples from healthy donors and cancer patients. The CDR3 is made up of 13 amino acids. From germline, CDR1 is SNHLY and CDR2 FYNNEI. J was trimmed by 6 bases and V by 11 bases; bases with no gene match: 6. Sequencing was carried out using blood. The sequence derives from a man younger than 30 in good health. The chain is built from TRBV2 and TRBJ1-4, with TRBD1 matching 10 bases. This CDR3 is CAGSGTGDEKLFF. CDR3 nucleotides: TGTGCCGGATCCGGGACAGGGGATGAAAAACTGTTTTTT.